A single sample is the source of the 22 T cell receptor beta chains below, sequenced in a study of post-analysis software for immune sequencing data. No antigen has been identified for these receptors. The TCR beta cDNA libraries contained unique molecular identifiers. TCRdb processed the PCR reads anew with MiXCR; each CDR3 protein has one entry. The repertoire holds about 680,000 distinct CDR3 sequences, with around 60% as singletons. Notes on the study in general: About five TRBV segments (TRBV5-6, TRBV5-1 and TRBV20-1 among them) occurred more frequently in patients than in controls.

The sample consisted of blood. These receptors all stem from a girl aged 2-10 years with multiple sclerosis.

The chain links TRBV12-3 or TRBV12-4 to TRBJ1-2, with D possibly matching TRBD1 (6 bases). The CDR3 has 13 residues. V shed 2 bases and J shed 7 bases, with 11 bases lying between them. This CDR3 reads CASSLSTGSGYTF. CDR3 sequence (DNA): TGTGCCAGCAGTTTAAGTACAGGGTCTGGCTACACCTTC.

DNA of the CDR3: TGTGCCAGCAGCTCACCGCTAGCGGGAGAGGGAGAGACCCAGTACTTC. Amino acids: CASSSPLAGEGETQYF. The chain has TRBV7-6 and TRBJ2-7, with TRBD2 matching 10 bases. The end of the DNA is better explained by TRBJ2-5, so the J call may be wrong. The germline V gene encodes CDR1 SGHVS and CDR2 FNYEAQ. The CDR3 covers 16 residues.

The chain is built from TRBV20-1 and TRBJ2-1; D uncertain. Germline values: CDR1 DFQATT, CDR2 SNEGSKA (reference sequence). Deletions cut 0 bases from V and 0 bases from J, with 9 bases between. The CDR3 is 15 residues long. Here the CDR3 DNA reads TGCAGTGCTAGAGACACAAGGAGCTCCTACAATGAGCAGTTCTTC. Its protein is CSARDTRSSYNEQFF.

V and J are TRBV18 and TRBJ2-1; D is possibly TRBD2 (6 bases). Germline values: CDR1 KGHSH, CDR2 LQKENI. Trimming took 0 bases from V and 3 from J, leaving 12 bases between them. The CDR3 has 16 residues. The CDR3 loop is CASSPPLASFYNEQFF. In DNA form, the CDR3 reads TGTGCCAGCTCACCACCGCTAGCGAGCTTCTACAATGAGCAGTTCTTC.

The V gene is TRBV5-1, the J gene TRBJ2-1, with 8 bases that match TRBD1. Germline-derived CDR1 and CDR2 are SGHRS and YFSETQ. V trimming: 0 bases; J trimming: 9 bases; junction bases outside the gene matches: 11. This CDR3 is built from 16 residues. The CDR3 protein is CASSLVLAGGGTEQFF. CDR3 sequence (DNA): TGCGCCAGCAGCTTGGTATTGGCAGGGGGCGGAACTGAGCAGTTCTTC.

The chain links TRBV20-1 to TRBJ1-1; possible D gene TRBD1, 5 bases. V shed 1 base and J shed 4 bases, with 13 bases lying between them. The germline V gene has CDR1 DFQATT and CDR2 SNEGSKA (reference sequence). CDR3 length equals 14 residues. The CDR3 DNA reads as TGCAGTGCTAGAGTCCCAGGAGGGGTCACTGAAGCTTTCTTT. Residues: CSARVPGGVTEAFF.

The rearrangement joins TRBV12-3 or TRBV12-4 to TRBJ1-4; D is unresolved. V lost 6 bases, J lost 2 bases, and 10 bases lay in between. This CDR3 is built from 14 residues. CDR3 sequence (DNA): TGTGCCAGCAGCCTAGGGTTGACTAATGAAAAACTGTTTTTT. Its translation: CASSLGLTNEKLFF.

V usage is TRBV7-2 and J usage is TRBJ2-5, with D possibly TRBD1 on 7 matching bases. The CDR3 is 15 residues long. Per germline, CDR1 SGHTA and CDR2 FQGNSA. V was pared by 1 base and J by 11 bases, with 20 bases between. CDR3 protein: CASSLDSGGRREQYF. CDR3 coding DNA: TGTGCCAGCAGCTTAGATTCAGGGGGAAGGAGGGAGCAGTACTTC.

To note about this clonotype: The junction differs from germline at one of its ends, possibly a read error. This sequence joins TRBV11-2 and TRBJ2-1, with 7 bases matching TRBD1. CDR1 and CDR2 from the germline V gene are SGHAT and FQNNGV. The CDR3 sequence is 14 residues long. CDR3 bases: TGTGCCAGCAGCTTAGAGGGACAGCTTAATGGGCAGTTCTTC. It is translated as CASSLEGQLNGQFF.

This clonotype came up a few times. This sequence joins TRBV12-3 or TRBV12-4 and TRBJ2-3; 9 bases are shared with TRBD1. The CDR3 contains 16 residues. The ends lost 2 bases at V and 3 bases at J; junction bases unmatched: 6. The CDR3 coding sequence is TGTGCCAGCAGTTTAAACAGGGGGCGATGGACAGATACGCAGTATTTT. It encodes CASSLNRGRWTDTQYF.

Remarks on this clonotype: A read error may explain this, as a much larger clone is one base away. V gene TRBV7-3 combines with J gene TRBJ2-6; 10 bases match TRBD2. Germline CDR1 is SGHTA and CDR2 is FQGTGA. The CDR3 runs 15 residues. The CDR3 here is CASSLGAGGPNVPTF. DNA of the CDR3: TGTGCCAGCAGCTTAGGAGCGGGAGGGCCGAACGTCCCGACTTTC.

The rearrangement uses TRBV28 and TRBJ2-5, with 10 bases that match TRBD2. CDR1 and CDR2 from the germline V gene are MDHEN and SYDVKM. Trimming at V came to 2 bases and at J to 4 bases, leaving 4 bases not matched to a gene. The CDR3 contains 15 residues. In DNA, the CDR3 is TGTGCCAGCAGTTTAGCTAGCGGGAGAACAGAGACCCAGTACTTC. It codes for CASSLASGRTETQYF.

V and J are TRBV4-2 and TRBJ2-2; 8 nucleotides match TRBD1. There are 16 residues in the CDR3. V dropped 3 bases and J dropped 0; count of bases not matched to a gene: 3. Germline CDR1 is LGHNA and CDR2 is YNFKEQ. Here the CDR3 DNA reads TGTGCCAGCAGCCAGGAACAGGGGGCGAACACCGGGGAGCTGTTTTTT. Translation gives CASSQEQGANTGELFF.

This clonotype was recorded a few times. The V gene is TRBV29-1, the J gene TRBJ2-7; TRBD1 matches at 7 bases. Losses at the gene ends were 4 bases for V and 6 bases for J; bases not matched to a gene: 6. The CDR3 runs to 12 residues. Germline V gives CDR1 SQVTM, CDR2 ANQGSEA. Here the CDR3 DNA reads TGCAGCGTTGCCGCGGCAGGGGGCGAGCAGTACTTC. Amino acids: CSVAAAGGEQYF.

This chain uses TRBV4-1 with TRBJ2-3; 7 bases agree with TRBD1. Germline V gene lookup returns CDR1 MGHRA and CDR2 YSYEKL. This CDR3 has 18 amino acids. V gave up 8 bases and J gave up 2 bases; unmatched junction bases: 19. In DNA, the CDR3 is TGCGCCAGCCCCGGGGACAGAGCCCTTACCACTGACACAGATACGCAGTATTTT. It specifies CASPGDRALTTDTDTQYF.

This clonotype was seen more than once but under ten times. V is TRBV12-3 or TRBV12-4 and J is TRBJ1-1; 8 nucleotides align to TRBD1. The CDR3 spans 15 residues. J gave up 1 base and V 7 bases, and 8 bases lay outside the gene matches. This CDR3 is CASNPGGAWNTEAFF. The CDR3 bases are TGTGCCAGCAACCCAGGGGGCGCGTGGAACACTGAAGCTTTCTTT.

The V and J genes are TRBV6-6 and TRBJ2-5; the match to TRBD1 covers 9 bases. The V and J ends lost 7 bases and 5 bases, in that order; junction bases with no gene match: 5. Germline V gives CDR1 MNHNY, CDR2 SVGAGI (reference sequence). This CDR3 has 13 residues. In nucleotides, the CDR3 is TGTGCCAGCACCACAGGGGGCGGCGAGACCCAGTACTTC. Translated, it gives CASTTGGGETQYF.

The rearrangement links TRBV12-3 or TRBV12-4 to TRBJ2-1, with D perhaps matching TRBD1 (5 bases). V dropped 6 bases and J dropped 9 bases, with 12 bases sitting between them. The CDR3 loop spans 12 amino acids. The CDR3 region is CASRVTGSEQFF. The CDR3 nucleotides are TGTGCCAGCAGAGTTACAGGAAGTGAGCAGTTCTTC.

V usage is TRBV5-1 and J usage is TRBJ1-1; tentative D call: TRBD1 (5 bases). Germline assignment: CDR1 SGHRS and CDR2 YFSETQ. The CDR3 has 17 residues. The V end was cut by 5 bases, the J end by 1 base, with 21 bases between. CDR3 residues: CASRWGVEGYRNTEAFF. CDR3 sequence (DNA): TGCGCCAGCAGATGGGGGGTCGAGGGTTATCGGAACACTGAAGCTTTCTTT.

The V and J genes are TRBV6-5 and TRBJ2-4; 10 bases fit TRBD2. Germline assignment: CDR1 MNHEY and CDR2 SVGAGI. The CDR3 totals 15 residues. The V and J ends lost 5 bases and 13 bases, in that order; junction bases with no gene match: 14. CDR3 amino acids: CASSAFGTSEIEQYF. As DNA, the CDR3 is TGTGCCAGCAGTGCATTCGGGACTAGCGAAATTGAGCAGTACTTC.

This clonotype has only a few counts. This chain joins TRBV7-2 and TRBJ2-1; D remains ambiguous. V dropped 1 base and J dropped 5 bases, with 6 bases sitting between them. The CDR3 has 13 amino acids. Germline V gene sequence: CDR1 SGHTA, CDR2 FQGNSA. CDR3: CASSLVPDNEQFF. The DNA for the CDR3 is TGTGCCAGCAGCTTAGTACCTGACAATGAGCAGTTCTTC.

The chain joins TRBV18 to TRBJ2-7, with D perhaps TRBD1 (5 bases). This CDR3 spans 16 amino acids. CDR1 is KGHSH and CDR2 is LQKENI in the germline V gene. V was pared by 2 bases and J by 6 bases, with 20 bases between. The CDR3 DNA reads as TGTGCCAGCTCACCAGCAAAGTTAGGGGCGTGGGGCGAGCAGTACTTC. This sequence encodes CASSPAKLGAWGEQYF.